The next 20 T cell receptor beta chains were all read from a single sample in a study of OX40 agonist ivuxolimab in advanced cancers. Library preparation employed the immunoSEQ multiplex PCR assay. The source is immuneACCESS, and TCRdb retained only in-frame sequences with V and J called. Part of the clones is not carried over; for the studies checked, unresolved V genes explain less than half of this, and the remainder is unexplained. The sample profile shows approximately 70,000 clones; roughly 73% of them were found once. Of the sample, 1.5% to 2% is held by the ten largest clones. Sequenced material: CD4+ or CD8+ T cells sorted from blood, taken in a trial of the OX40 agonist ivuxolimab. The receptors originated from an adult with an advanced solid tumor such as melanoma, head and neck, liver or kidney cancer.

J is TRBJ1-2 and V is TRBV5-6, with D possibly TRBD1 on 5 matching bases. The V gene's germline CDR1 is SGHDT and CDR2 YYEEEE. The CDR3 has 15 amino acids. V gave up 6 bases and J gave up 1 base, with 16 bases separating them. The CDR3 protein is CASTQGRGYNYGYTF. The CDR3 bases are TGTGCCAGCACCCAAGGTCGGGGGTATAACTATGGCTACACCTTC. The full variable domain, with the rest looked up from reference TRBV5-6 and TRBJ1-2, is DAGVTQSPTHLIKTRGQQVTLRCSPKSGHDTVSWYQQALGQGPQFIFQYYEEEERQRGNFPDRFSGHQFPNYSSELNVNALLLGDSALYLCASTQGRGYNYGYTFGSGTRLTVV.

V gene TRBV4-2 combines with J gene TRBJ1-6; D ambiguous. Per germline, CDR1 LGHNA and CDR2 YNFKEQ. V shed 2 bases and J shed 6 bases, with 8 bases lying between them. This CDR3 contains 14 residues. CDR3 in DNA: TGTGCCAGCAGCCAACAGACTACTAATTCACCCCTCCACTTT. Translated, it gives CASSQQTTNSPLHF.

This chain connects TRBV5-6 to TRBJ2-7; D uncertain. Trimming stripped 0 bases from V and 6 bases from J, with 7 bases between. Germline lookup yields CDR1 SGHDT and CDR2 YYEEEE. CDR3 length equals 12 residues. The CDR3 DNA is TGTGCCAGCAGCTTGGACAAGCTCGAGCAGTACTTC. It codes for CASSLDKLEQYF. Full variable domain (rest looked up from reference TRBV5-6 and TRBJ2-7): DAGVTQSPTHLIKTRGQQVTLRCSPKSGHDTVSWYQQALGQGPQFIFQYYEEEERQRGNFPDRFSGHQFPNYSSELNVNALLLGDSALYLCASSLDKLEQYFGPGTRLTVT.

V and J are TRBV9 and TRBJ2-7, with D perhaps being TRBD1 or TRBD2 (5 bases each). The length of the CDR3 is 14 residues. Trimming left V 3 bases short and J 2 bases short, with 12 bases between. The germline gives CDR1 SGDLS, CDR2 YYNGEE. CDR3 amino acids: CASSGGDGPYEQYF. The CDR3 bases are TGTGCCAGCAGCGGAGGGGACGGACCCTACGAGCAGTACTTC. The full variable domain, its missing parts supplied by reference TRBV9 and TRBJ2-7, is DSGVTQTPKHLITATGQRVTLRCSPRSGDLSVYWYQQSLDQGLQFLIQYYNGEERAKGNILERFSAQQFPDLHSELNLSSLELGDSALYFCASSGGDGPYEQYFGPGTRLTVT.

J is TRBJ1-4 and V is TRBV18; 7 nucleotides match TRBD1. With 3 bases clipped from V and 4 bases from J, the junction kept 2 bases outside the gene matches. Germline V lookup: CDR1 KGHSH, CDR2 LQKENI. This CDR3 has 14 residues. CDR3 sequence: CASSPGQINEKLFF. CDR3 coding DNA: TGTGCCAGCTCACCGGGACAGATTAATGAAAAACTGTTTTTT.

This clone was counted only a few times. A read error may produce the germline difference seen at one junction end. This sequence joins TRBV7-9 and TRBJ2-3, with D maybe TRBD2 (6 bases). The CDR3 has 14 amino acids. Germline V gene sequence: CDR1 SEHNR, CDR2 FQNEAQ (reference sequence). The CDR3, as DNA: TGTGCCAGCAGCATAGCGGAGTACACAGATACGCAGTATTTT. The encoded protein is CASSIAEYTDTQYF.

This clone came up a few times. The rearrangement links TRBV11-2 to TRBJ2-7; D ambiguous. V lost 5 bases and J 3 bases, leaving 8 bases between the germline ends. The germline V gene encodes CDR1 SGHAT and CDR2 FQNNGV. This CDR3 spans 12 amino acids. Here the CDR3 DNA reads TGTGCCAGCAGCCAGCTGGGCTACGAGCAGTACTTC. This codes for CASSQLGYEQYF. Full variable domain (remainder filled in from reference TRBV11-2 and TRBJ2-7): EAGVAQSPRYKIIEKRQSVAFWCNPISGHATLYWYQQILGQGPKLLIQFQNNGVVDDSQLPKDRFSAERLKGVDSTLKIQPAKLEDSAVYLCASSQLGYEQYFGPGTRLTVT.

The table lists this clone with a few counts. The chain recombines TRBV6-5 with TRBJ1-5; D is ambiguous. Trimming took off 0 bases at V and 2 bases at J, with 11 bases between the two ends. CDR3 size: 16 residues. The germline V gene has CDR1 MNHEY and CDR2 SVGAGI. The CDR3 reads CASSYSRELGNQPQHF. CDR3 in DNA: TGTGCCAGCAGTTACTCGCGGGAGTTGGGCAATCAGCCCCAGCATTTT.

This chain uses TRBV9 with TRBJ2-2, with D unresolved. Trimming took off 0 bases at V and 2 bases at J, with 5 bases between the two ends. The germline V gene encodes CDR1 SGDLS and CDR2 YYNGEE. The CDR3 runs to 14 residues. DNA of the CDR3: TGTGCCAGCAGCGTAGGCGTTAACACCGGGGAGCTGTTTTTT. As protein: CASSVGVNTGELFF.

This chain links TRBV19 with TRBJ2-3; D gene ambiguous. V dropped 6 bases and J dropped 1 base, with 8 bases sitting between them. CDR1 and CDR2 from the germline V gene are LNHDA and SQIVND (reference sequence). CDR3 length equals 13 residues. Here the CDR3 reads CASRSAGTDTQYF. CDR3 DNA sequence: TGTGCCAGTAGGTCTGCTGGCACAGATACGCAGTATTTT.

The CDR3 loop is CASSSFVGGFSTDTQYF. In DNA, the CDR3 is TGTGCCAGCAGCTCCTTCGTCGGGGGTTTCAGCACAGATACGCAGTATTTT. The chain uses TRBV7-9 and TRBJ2-3, with D tentatively TRBD2 (6 bases). Trimming took off 4 bases at V and 0 bases at J, with 17 bases between the two ends. The CDR3 runs to 17 residues. The germline V gene encodes CDR1 SEHNR and CDR2 FQNEAQ (reference sequence).

This clone was recorded a few times. This chain connects TRBV5-4 to TRBJ2-2; 8 nucleotides line up with TRBD2. This CDR3 region has 15 residues. Germline CDR1 reads SGHNT; CDR2 reads YYREEE (reference sequence). J gave up 7 bases and V 0 bases, and 5 bases lay outside the gene matches. The chain's CDR3 is CASSLAGGAIGELFF. CDR3 sequence (DNA): TGTGCCAGCAGCTTGGCCGGGGGGGCCATCGGGGAGCTGTTTTTT. Drawing the rest from reference TRBV5-4 and TRBJ2-2, the complete variable domain is ETGVTQSPTHLIKTRGQQVTLRCSSQSGHNTVSWYQQALGQGPQFIFQYYREEENGRGNFPPRFSGLQFPNYSSELNVNALELDDSALYLCASSLAGGAIGELFFGEGSRLTVL.

The chain carries TRBV5-1 and TRBJ2-3, with 13 bases lining up with TRBD2. The CDR3 consists of 16 residues. The V and J ends lost 4 bases and 4 bases, in that order; junction bases with no gene match: 6. Per the germline V gene, CDR1 is SGHRS and CDR2 is YFSETQ. This chain's CDR3 is CASSIGTSGNADTQYF. CDR3 sequence (DNA): TGCGCCAGCAGCATAGGGACTAGCGGGAATGCAGATACGCAGTATTTT.

J is TRBJ2-7 and V is TRBV6-1, with D unresolved. This CDR3 spans 13 amino acids. Per the germline V gene, CDR1 is MNHNS and CDR2 is SASEGT. V lost 1 base and J 4 bases, leaving 8 bases between the germline ends. The CDR3 loop reads CASSEEARYEQYF. Written as DNA, the CDR3 is TGTGCCAGCAGTGAAGAGGCGAGGTACGAGCAGTACTTC.

This clone has just one count. This specimen includes other DNA sequences encoding the same CDR3. The gene calls are TRBV7-8 and TRBJ2-3, with D unresolved. The CDR3 contains 15 residues. V dropped 0 bases and J dropped 0 bases, with 7 bases sitting between them. Germline values: CDR1 SGHVS, CDR2 FQNEAQ. The CDR3 DNA is TGTGCCAGCAGCTTAGCGCTCGGGAGCACAGATACGCAGTATTTT. Its translation is CASSLALGSTDTQYF.

J is TRBJ2-1 and V is TRBV29-1, with TRBD1 matching 7 bases. The germline V gene has CDR1 SQVTM and CDR2 ANQGSEA. The CDR3 length is 14 residues. With V trimmed by 1 base and J by 8 bases, 8 bases remained unmatched. CDR3 protein: CSVEGPGQVDEQFF. CDR3 DNA: TGCAGCGTTGAAGGCCCCGGACAGGTTGATGAGCAGTTCTTC.

The chain employs TRBV18 and TRBJ1-2; D might be TRBD1 (6 bases). Trimming cost V 3 bases and J 4 bases, with 12 bases left between them. Germline V CDR1 and CDR2: KGHSH, LQKENI. This CDR3 contains 14 residues. CDR3 in amino acids: CASSPRDTVYGYTF. The CDR3 DNA sequence: TGTGCCAGCTCACCGAGGGACACTGTCTATGGCTACACCTTC.

The chain uses TRBV7-6 and TRBJ2-1, with 8 bases lining up with TRBD2. The V gene's germline CDR1 is SGHVS and CDR2 FNYEAQ. V lost 1 base, J lost 4 bases, and 15 bases stayed unmatched. This CDR3 comprises 19 residues. CDR3 residues: CASSLGTSGPLKNYNEQFF. As DNA, the CDR3 is TGTGCCAGCAGCTTAGGTACTAGCGGACCCCTTAAAAATTACAATGAGCAGTTCTTC.

This chain connects TRBV18 to TRBJ1-5; no definite D call. Trimming pared 3 bases from V and 1 base from J, leaving 4 bases between. Germline assignment: CDR1 KGHSH and CDR2 LQKENI. CDR3 length equals 13 residues. The CDR3 DNA reads TGTGCCAGCTCACCGGAGAGCAATCAGCCCCAGCATTTT. Translation gives CASSPESNQPQHF.

This chain links TRBV28 with TRBJ2-7; 7 nucleotides match TRBD2. In germline, CDR1 is MDHEN, CDR2 SYDVKM. The CDR3 has 14 amino acids. V shed 7 bases and J 5 bases; nucleotides not matched to a gene: 11. For the CDR3, the DNA is TGTGCCAGCACAGGCCCGGGACTATGGGACGAGCAGTACTTC. Protein sequence: CASTGPGLWDEQYF.